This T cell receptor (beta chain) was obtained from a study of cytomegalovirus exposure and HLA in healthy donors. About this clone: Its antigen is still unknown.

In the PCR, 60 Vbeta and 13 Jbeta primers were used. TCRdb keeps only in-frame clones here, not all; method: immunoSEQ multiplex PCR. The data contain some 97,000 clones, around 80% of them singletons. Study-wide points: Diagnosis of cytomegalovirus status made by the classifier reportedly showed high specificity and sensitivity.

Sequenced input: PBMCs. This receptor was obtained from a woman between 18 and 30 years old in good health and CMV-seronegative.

The DNA for the CDR3 is TGTGCCAGCAGCTCACAGGGGGCGATGAACACTGAAGCTTTCTTT. As protein: CASSSQGAMNTEAFF. The V gene is TRBV7-2, the J gene TRBJ1-1; 9 bases match TRBD1. Germline CDR1 is SGHTA and CDR2 is FQGNSA. V lost 4 bases, J lost 0 bases, and 3 bases stayed unmatched. CDR3 length: 15 residues.